Listed here is a single T cell receptor beta chain. The data stem from a study of CD8 T cells in Susac syndrome. The CDR3 consists of 11 residues. CDR1 and CDR2 (germline): DFQATT, SNEGSKA (reference sequence). Trimming left V 5 bases short and J 4 bases short, with 8 bases between. Reverse transcription of roughly 0.5 to 1 ug RNA was performed with random hexamers. Across 54 Vbeta and 13 Jbeta, immunoSEQ multiplex PCR amplified TCR beta CDR3. Each CDR3 protein gets one entry after TCRdb re-called the immunoSEQ multiplex PCR reads with MiXCR. The sample contains around 130,000 distinct CDR3 sequences, roughly 95% of which appear only once.

This clonotype was obtained from a human donor with Susac syndrome. Specimen: CD4+ T cells from PBMCs. The chain has TRBV20-1 and TRBJ1-2; D unclear. CDR3 protein: CSARALYGYTF. The CDR3 DNA is TGCAGTGCTCGGGCCCTCTATGGCTACACCTTC.